This TCR beta chain emerged from a study of blood T cell repertoires in COVID-19 (dated by TCRdb to 2018 to 2020). Looking at the study overall: The collaborator samples originated in the United States, Italy and Spain and spanned the acute and convalescent phases of COVID-19. The prospective study material was composed of cDNA or gDNA derived from T cells, B-cell-depleted T cells, or PBMCs. The dataset comprised deeply sampled blood TCRbeta repertoires from subjects exposed to, actively infected with, or recovered from COVID-19. The repertoires were made available in a free public database intended to serve as a resource for research on the immune response to SARS-CoV-2. The samples were drawn from the first 160 participants of the ongoing ImmuneRACE study and from 1,254 subjects provided by 6 global collaborators. The sample metadata nearly always contained a de-identified subject ID, COVID-19 status, age in years and sex. HLA class I and class II types, where available, came from metadata supplied by the sample provider rather than from assay-based typing. Overall results and qualifications from the work: Clinical and demographic metadata were provided uncurated, with the amount varying by source and participant.

There are many counts of this clone. There is no known antigen for this receptor. Base-call qualities are not available, and no considerably larger clone is one nucleotide away. Reading the germline V gene gives CDR1 SGHTA and CDR2 FQGNSA. The CDR3 runs 14 amino acids, cysteine and phenylalanine included. CDR3 DNA only is kept here, 42 bases in frame from base 1. Between the V and J ends, shortened by 1 base and 7 bases respectively, the junction contains 14 bases. TCRbeta CDR3 regions were amplified from genomic DNA using the immunoSEQ Assay, a bias-controlled multiplex PCR. In the source study's methods: The number of nucleated cells in each sample was estimated by amplification of reference gene primers within the assay. To quantify the absolute abundance of each unique TCRbeta CDR3 rearrangement, sequence reads were collapsed and filtered. For each sample, productive Simpson clonality was calculated as the square root of Simpson's diversity index over productive rearrangements. What TCRdb holds here is the immuneACCESS table cut down to in-frame rearrangements. Part of the clones is not present; checked against another copy, under half of the missing clones reflect an unresolved V gene, and the others are unexplained. The V and J calls and clone size come from that table; D and trimming were worked out from the DNA. The sample table records about 140,000 clones; approximately 80% of these occur just once. The leading ten clones occupy 3.5% of the sample.

Samples from volunteer blood donors who had recovered from COVID-19 were contributed by a second Seattle source. Whole blood was collected in K2EDTA tubes by collaborating institutions according to the institutions' own protocols. For TCRbeta analysis, collaborator samples were shipped as frozen whole blood, as isolated PBMCs, or as DNA extracted from either sample type. Specimen: peripheral blood. This chain joins TRBV7-2 to TRBJ2-7; the D gene is perhaps TRBD2, on 6 matching bases. The sequence came from a man in his 70s who had recovered from COVID-19. CDR3 region: CASSLGLLAGEQYF. The sequenced DNA is TGTGCCAGCAGCTTAGGGCTCTTGGCGGGAGAGCAGTACTTC.